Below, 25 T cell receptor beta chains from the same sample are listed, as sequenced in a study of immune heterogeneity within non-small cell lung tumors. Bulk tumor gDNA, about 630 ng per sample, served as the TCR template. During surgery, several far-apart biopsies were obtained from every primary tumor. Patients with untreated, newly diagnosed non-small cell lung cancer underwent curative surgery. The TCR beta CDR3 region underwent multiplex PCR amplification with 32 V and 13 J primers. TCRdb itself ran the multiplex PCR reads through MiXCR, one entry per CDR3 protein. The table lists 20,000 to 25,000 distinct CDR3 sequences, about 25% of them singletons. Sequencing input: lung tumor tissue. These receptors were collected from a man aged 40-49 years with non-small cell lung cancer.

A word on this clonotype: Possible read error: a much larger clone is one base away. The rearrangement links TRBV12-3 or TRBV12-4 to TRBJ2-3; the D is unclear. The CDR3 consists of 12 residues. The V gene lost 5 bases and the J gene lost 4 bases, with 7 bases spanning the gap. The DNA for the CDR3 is TGTGCCAGCAGTGTGAACGCAGATACGCAGTATTTT. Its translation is CASSVNADTQYF.

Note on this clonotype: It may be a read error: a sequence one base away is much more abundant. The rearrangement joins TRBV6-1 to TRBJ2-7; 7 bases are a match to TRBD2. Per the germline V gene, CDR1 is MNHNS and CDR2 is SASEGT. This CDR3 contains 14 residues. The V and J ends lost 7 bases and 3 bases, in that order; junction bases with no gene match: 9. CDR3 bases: TGTGCCAGCAAGGTAGGACTAGTGATCTACGAGCAGTACTTC. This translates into CASKVGLVIYEQYF.

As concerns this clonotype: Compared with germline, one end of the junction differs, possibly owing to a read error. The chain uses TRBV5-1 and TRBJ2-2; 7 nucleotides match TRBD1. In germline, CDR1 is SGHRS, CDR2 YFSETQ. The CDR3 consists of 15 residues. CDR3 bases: TGCACCAGCAGCTTGGAGGCACAGGGGATCGGGGAGCTGTTTTTT. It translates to CTSSLEAQGIGELFF. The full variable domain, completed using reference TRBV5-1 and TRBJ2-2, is KAGVTQTPRYLIKTRGQQVTLSCSPISGHRSVSWYQQTPGQGLQFLFEYFSETQRNKGNFPGRFSGRQFSNSRSEMNVSTLELGDSALYLCTSSLEAQGIGELFFGEGSRLTVL.

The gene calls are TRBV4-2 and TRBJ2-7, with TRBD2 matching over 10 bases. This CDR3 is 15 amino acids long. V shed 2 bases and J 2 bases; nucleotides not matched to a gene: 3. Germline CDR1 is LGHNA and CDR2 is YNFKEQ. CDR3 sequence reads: CASSQPSGRAYEQYF. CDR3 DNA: TGTGCCAGCAGCCAACCGAGCGGGAGGGCCTACGAGCAGTACTTC.

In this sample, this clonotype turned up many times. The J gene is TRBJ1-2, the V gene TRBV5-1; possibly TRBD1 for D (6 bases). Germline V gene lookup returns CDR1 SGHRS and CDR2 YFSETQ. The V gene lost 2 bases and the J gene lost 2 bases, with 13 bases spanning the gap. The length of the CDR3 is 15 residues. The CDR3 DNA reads TGCGCCAGCAGCTTAGGACAGAACACCAACTATGGCTACACCTTC. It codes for CASSLGQNTNYGYTF.

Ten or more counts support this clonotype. The CDR3 protein is CATRWGDEQFF. The CDR3 DNA is TGTGCCACAAGGTGGGGGGATGAGCAGTTCTTC. The V and J genes are TRBV24-1 and TRBJ2-1, with D possibly TRBD2 on 6 matching bases. Trimming pared 10 bases from V and 8 bases from J, leaving 11 bases between. In germline, CDR1 is KGHDR, CDR2 SFDVKD. There are 11 residues in the CDR3.

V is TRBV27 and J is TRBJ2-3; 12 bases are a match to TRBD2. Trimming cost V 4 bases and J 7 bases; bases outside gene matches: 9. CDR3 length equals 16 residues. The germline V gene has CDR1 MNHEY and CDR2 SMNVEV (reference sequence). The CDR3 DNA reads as TGTGCCAGCAGTTCTAGCGGGAGGGCCTTTGAGAATACGCAGTATTTT. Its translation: CASSSSGRAFENTQYF.

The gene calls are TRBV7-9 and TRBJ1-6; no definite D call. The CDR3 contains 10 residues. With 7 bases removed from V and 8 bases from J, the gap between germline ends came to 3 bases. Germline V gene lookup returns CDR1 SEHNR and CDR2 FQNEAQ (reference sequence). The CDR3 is CASTDSPLHF. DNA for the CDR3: TGTGCCAGCACCGATTCACCCCTCCACTTT.

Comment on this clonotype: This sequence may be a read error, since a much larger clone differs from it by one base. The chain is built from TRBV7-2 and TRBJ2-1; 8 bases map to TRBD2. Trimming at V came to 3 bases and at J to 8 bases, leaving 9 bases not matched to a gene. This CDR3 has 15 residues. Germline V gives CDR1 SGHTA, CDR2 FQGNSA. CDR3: CASSLGTGGPDEQFF. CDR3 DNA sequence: TGTGCCAGCAGCTTGGGCACGGGAGGGCCCGATGAGCAGTTCTTC.

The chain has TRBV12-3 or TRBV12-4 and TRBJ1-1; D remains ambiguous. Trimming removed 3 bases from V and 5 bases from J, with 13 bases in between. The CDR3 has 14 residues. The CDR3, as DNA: TGTGCCAGCAGTTTGAGGCACCTCGGGACTGAAGCTTTCTTT. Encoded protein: CASSLRHLGTEAFF.

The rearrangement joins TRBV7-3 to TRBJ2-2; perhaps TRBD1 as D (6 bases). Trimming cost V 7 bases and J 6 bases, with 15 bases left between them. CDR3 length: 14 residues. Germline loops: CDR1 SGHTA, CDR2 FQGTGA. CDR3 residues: CASIPRTGSGELFF. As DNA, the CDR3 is TGTGCCAGCATCCCACGTACAGGGTCCGGGGAGCTGTTTTTT.

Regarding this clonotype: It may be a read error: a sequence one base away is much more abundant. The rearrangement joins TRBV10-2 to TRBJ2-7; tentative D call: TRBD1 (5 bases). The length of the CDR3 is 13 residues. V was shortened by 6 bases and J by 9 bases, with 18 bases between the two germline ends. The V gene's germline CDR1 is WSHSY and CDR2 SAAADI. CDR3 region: CASSVPQGNAQYF. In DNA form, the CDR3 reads TGCGCCAGCAGCGTCCCCCAGGGCAACGCGCAGTACTTC.

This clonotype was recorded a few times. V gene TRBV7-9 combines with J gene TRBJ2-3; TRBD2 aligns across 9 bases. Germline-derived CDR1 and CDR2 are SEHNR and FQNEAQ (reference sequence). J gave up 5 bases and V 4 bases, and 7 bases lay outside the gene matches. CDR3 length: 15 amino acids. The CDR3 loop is CASSSWAGGQDTQYF. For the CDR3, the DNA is TGTGCCAGCAGCTCCTGGGCGGGAGGGCAAGATACGCAGTATTTT.

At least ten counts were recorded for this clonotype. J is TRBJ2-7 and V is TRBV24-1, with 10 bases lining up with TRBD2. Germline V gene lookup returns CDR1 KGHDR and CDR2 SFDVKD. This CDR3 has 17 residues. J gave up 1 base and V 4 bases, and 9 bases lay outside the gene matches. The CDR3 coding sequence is TGTGCCACCAGTGAGGGGCCTAGCGGGAGCGAGTCCTACGAGCAGTACTTC. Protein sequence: CATSEGPSGSESYEQYF.

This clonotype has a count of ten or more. Written as DNA, the CDR3 is TGCAGTGCTAGTCCGGGACACTTCTACGAGCAGTACTTC. It yields the protein CSASPGHFYEQYF. J is TRBJ2-7 and V is TRBV20-1, with a weak D call TRBD1 (6 bases). CDR1 is DFQATT and CDR2 is SNEGSKA in the germline V gene (reference sequence). The CDR3 is made up of 13 amino acids. With 3 bases removed from V and 3 bases from J, the gap between germline ends came to 12 bases.

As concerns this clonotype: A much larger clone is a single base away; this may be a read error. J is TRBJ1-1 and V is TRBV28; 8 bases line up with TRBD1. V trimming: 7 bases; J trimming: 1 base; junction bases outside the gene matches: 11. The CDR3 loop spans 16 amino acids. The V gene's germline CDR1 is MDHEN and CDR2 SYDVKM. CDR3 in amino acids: CASTQVTGATNTEAFF. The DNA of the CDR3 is TGTGCCAGCACCCAAGTGACAGGGGCCACGAACACTGAAGCTTTCTTT.

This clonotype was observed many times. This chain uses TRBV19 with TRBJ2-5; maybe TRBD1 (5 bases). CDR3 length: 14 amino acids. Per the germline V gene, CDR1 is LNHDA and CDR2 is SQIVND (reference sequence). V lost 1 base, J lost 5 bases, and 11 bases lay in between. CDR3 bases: TGTGCCAGTAGTATAGGTTGGGGCCGGGAGACCCAGTACTTC. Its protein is CASSIGWGRETQYF. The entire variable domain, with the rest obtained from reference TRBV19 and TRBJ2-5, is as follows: DGGITQSPKYLFRKEGQNVTLSCEQNLNHDAMYWYRQDPGQGLRLIYYSQIVNDFQKGDIAEGYSVSREKKESFPLTVTSAQKNPTAFYLCASSIGWGRETQYFGPGTRLLVL.

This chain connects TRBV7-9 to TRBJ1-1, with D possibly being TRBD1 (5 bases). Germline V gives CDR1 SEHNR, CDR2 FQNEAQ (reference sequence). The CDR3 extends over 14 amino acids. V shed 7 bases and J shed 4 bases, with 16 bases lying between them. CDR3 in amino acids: CASKPGDATTEAFF. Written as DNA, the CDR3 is TGTGCCAGCAAACCGGGGGACGCAACCACTGAAGCTTTCTTT.

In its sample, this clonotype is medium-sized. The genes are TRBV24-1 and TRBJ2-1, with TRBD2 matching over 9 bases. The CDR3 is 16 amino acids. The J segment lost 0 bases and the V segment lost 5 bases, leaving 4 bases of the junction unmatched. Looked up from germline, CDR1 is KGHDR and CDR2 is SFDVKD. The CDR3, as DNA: TGTGCCACCAGTGGGACTAGCGAAAGCTCCTACAATGAGCAGTTCTTC. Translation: CATSGTSESSYNEQFF.

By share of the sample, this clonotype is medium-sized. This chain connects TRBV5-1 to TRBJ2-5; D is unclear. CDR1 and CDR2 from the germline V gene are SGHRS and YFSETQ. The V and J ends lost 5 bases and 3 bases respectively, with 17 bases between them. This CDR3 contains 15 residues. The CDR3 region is CASRRLPKTEETQYF. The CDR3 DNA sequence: TGCGCCAGCAGGCGCCTTCCGAAGACCGAAGAGACCCAGTACTTC.

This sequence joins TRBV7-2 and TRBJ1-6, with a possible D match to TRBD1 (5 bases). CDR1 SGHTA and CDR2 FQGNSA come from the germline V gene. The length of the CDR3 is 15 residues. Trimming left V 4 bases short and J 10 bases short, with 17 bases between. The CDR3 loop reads CASSSGDRLGSPLHF. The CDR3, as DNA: TGTGCCAGCAGCTCGGGAGACAGACTGGGCTCACCCCTCCACTTT. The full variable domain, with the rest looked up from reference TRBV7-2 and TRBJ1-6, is GAGVSQSPSNKVTEKGKDVELRCDPISGHTALYWYRQSLGQGLEFLIYFQGNSAPDKSGLPSDRFSAERTGGSVSTLTIQRTQQEDSAVYLCASSSGDRLGSPLHFGNGTRLTVT.

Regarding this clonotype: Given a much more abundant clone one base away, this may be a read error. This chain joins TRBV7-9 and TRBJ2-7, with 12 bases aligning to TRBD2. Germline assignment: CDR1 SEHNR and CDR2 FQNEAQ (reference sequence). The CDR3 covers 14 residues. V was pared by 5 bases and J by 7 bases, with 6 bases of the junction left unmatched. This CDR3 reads CASSTSGRSLEQYF. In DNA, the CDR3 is TGTGCCAGCAGCACTAGCGGGAGGAGCTTGGAGCAGTACTTC.

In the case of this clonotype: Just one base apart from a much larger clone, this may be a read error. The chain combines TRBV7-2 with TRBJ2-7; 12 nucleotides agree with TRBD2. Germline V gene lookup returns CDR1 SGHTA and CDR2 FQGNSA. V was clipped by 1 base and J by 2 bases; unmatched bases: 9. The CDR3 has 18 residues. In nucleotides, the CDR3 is TGTGCCAGCAGCTTAGGGTTTCGGGCTAGCGGGGGGGCCTACGAGCAGTACTTC. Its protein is CASSLGFRASGGAYEQYF.

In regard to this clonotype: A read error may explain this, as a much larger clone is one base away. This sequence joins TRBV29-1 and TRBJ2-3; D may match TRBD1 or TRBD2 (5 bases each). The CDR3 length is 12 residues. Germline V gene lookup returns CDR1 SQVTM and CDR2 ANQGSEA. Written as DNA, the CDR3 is TGCAGAGGGGACGGTAGCACAGATACGCAGTATTTT. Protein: CRGDGSTDTQYF.

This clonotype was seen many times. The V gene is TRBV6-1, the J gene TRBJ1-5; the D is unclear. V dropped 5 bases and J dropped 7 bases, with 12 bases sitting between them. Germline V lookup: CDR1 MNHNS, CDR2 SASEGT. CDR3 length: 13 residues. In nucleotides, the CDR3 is TGTGCCAGCAGTTTAGACGGACTACAGCCCCAGCATTTT. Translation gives CASSLDGLQPQHF.